A single sample is the source of the 25 T cell receptor beta chains below, sequenced in a study of blood T cell repertoires in COVID-19. Sequenced by immunoSEQ multiplex PCR; TCRdb stores in-frame clones only, minus some. Here the sample spans fewer than 250,000 clones, about 82% being singletons. The specimen was peripheral blood. The receptors were sampled from a woman aged 55-69 years with active or convalescent COVID-19.

The chain recombines TRBV6-2 or TRBV6-3 with TRBJ1-5, with 7 bases identical to TRBD1. After removal of 4 bases from V and 4 bases from J, the junction contained 4 bases not matched to a gene. Germline CDR1 reads MNHEY; CDR2 reads SVGEGT. The CDR3 loop spans 14 amino acids. The chain's CDR3 is CASSSYRGNQPQHF. The CDR3 coding sequence is TGTGCCAGCAGTTCCTACAGGGGTAATCAGCCCCAGCATTTT.

CDR3 nucleotide sequence: TGTGCCAGCAGCCCACTAGCGCAACCCTACGAGCAGTACTTC. This codes for CASSPLAQPYEQYF. V usage is TRBV7-8 and J usage is TRBJ2-7; TRBD2 aligns across 7 bases. This CDR3 spans 14 amino acids. Germline-derived CDR1 and CDR2 are SGHVS and FQNEAQ. V was pared by 5 bases and J by 2 bases, with 6 bases of the junction left unmatched.

This rearrangement joins TRBV30 to TRBJ2-7; possibly TRBD1 for D (6 bases). CDR3 length: 14 residues. Germline CDR1 and CDR2: GTSNPN and SVGIG (reference sequence). V lost 2 bases and J lost 0, with 11 bases in between. CDR3 amino acids: CAWSPQGSSYEQYV. The CDR3 nucleotides are TGTGCCTGGAGTCCCCAGGGGAGCTCCTACGAGCAGTACGTC.

The chain is built from TRBV28 and TRBJ1-4, with a tentative D call TRBD1 (6 bases). Trimming left V 6 bases short and J 1 base short, with 12 bases between. Per germline, CDR1 MDHEN and CDR2 SYDVKM. The CDR3 runs 15 residues. CDR3 nucleotide sequence: TGTGCCAGCAGCGAGAGGACAGTAACTAATGAAAAACTGTTTTTT. Protein: CASSERTVTNEKLFF.

The chain is built from TRBV12-1 and TRBJ2-1; the table's D call of TRBD2 was not tested on the DNA. TRBV12-1 is a pseudogene segment. The CDR3 consists of 15 residues. The CDR3 loop reads CASRLRPRYGNEQFF. CDR3 nucleotide sequence: TGTGCCAGCAGATTGCGGCCCCGATACGGGAATGAGCAGTTCTTC.

The J gene is TRBJ1-1, the V gene TRBV5-1; D is ambiguous. The ends were cut back, 7 bases at V and 5 bases at J, with 21 bases in the middle. There are 15 residues in the CDR3. Germline CDR1 and CDR2: SGHRS and YFSETQ. CDR3 sequence (DNA): TGCGCCAGCTTTGTGGTGTATGGAGGGAGGACTGAAGCTTTCTTT. It is translated as CASFVVYGGRTEAFF.

The chain uses TRBV7-8 and TRBJ2-7; 13 bases fit TRBD2. The CDR3 length is 15 residues. Germline CDR1 and CDR2: SGHVS and FQNEAQ. Trimming took 4 bases from V and 12 from J; bases not matched to a gene: 12. The CDR3 region is CASSSGPGLAGFLYF. The CDR3, as DNA: TGTGCCAGCAGCTCCGGGCCGGGACTAGCGGGATTCCTGTACTTC.

The chain recombines TRBV9 with TRBJ2-1; 8 nucleotides agree with TRBD2. J lost 7 bases, V lost 4 bases, and 13 bases had no gene match. This CDR3 contains 16 residues. Germline CDR1 and CDR2: SGDLS and YYNGEE. The CDR3 loop is CASSYHGTSVGNEQFF. The DNA of the CDR3 is TGTGCCAGCAGCTACCACGGGACTAGTGTTGGTAATGAGCAGTTCTTC.

The chain couples TRBV5-6 to TRBJ2-1; 7 positions match TRBD2. Germline assignment: CDR1 SGHDT and CDR2 YYEEEE. The CDR3 extends over 12 amino acids. V shed 2 bases and J 10 bases; nucleotides not matched to a gene: 3. The CDR3 bases are TGTGCCAGCAGCTTCGGGACTACCGAGCAGTTCTTC. Its protein product is CASSFGTTEQFF.

V is TRBV6-5 and J is TRBJ2-6; D call uncertain. CDR3 size: 14 residues. V was trimmed by 6 bases and J by 0 bases, leaving 6 bases between them. CDR1 is MNHEY and CDR2 is SVGAGI in the germline V gene. The CDR3: CASSQDSGANVLTF. DNA for the CDR3: TGTGCCAGCAGCCAGGACTCTGGGGCCAACGTCCTGACTTTC.

This chain connects TRBV11-2 to TRBJ2-2; the match to TRBD2 covers 7 bases. The CDR3 length is 17 residues. The trim removed 1 base at V and 2 bases at J, leaving 7 bases unmatched. Looked up from germline, CDR1 is SGHAT and CDR2 is FQNNGV. CDR3 sequence: CASSLGLQRGNTGELFF. CDR3 sequence (DNA): TGTGCCAGCAGCTTAGGTCTCCAGCGGGGCAACACCGGGGAGCTGTTTTTT.

In regard to this clone: Its ends do not fully match the called genes, so a read error is possible. The CDR3 region has the DNA TGTGCCAGTAGTATTCAACGACCGGGACAGGGTGCATGG. Amino acid sequence: CASSIQRPGQGAW. The genes are TRBV19 and TRBJ1-1, with 9 bases that match TRBD1. Germline-derived CDR1 and CDR2 are LNHDA and SQIVND (reference sequence). CDR3 length: 13 residues. The full variable domain, completed using reference TRBV19 and TRBJ1-1, is DGGITQSPKYLFRKEGQNVTLSCEQNLNHDAMYWYRQDPGQGLRLIYYSQIVNDFQKGDIAEGYSVSREKKESFPLTVTSAQKNPTAFYLCASSIQRPGQGAWGQGTRLTVV.

Points on this clone: At one of its ends the junction is not consistent with the germline gene, which may arise from a read error. V is TRBV19 and J is TRBJ2-3; a possible D gene is TRBD1 (5 bases). The CDR3 has 16 amino acids. The germline gives CDR1 LNHDA, CDR2 SQIVND (reference sequence). DNA for the CDR3: TGTGCCAGTAGTGTAGACAGTCTTATTCCCACAGATACGCAGTATTTT. Protein: CASSVDSLIPTDTQYF.

The J gene is TRBJ2-1, the V gene TRBV3-1 (or the pseudogene TRBV3-2); possibly TRBD1 for D (6 bases). Germline V gives CDR1 LGHDT, CDR2 YNNKEL (reference sequence). The CDR3 consists of 13 residues. Trimming removed 1 base from V and 9 bases from J, with 10 bases in between. CDR3 residues: CASSQVRGSEQFF. CDR3 in DNA: TGTGCCAGCAGCCAAGTGAGGGGGAGTGAGCAGTTCTTC.

J is TRBJ2-5 and V is TRBV11-2; TRBD2 agrees at 7 bases. The J segment lost 5 bases and the V segment lost 5 bases, leaving 14 bases of the junction unmatched. In germline, CDR1 is SGHAT, CDR2 FQNNGV. The CDR3 contains 16 residues. The CDR3 is CASSPDTGGSAETQYF. The CDR3 nucleotides read TGTGCCAGCAGCCCGGACACCGGCGGGAGTGCGGAGACCCAGTACTTC.

This clone occurred once. This rearrangement joins TRBV28 to TRBJ2-7, with a weak D call TRBD2 (5 bases). Trimming left V 5 bases short and J 1 base short, with 9 bases between. Germline assignment: CDR1 MDHEN and CDR2 SYDVKM. CDR3 length: 13 residues. The CDR3 loop reads CASSRGSSYEQYF. The DNA for the CDR3 is TGTGCCAGCAGTCGGGGAAGTTCCTACGAGCAGTACTTC.

This chain links TRBV4-1 with TRBJ1-5; D unresolved. The germline V gene encodes CDR1 MGHRA and CDR2 YSYEKL. V was trimmed by 1 base and J by 4 bases, leaving 14 bases between them. The length of the CDR3 is 16 residues. Here the CDR3 DNA reads TGCGCCAGCAGCCAAGGTAGCACCCCCGGGAATCAGCCCCAGCATTTT. It translates to CASSQGSTPGNQPQHF.

V is TRBV6-5 and J is TRBJ1-4; possibly TRBD1 for D (5 bases). The germline V gene has CDR1 MNHEY and CDR2 SVGAGI. This CDR3 region has 13 residues. The V end lost 8 bases, the J end lost 8 bases, and 15 bases lay between the germline ends. This chain's CDR3 is CASGQGWYEKLFF. The CDR3 DNA reads as TGTGCCAGCGGGCAGGGATGGTACGAAAAACTGTTTTTT.

The V gene is TRBV7-9, the J gene TRBJ2-2, with TRBD2 matching over 10 bases. V shed 5 bases, J shed 2 bases, and the junction held 2 bases outside the gene matches. The length of the CDR3 is 15 residues. The germline CDR1 and CDR2 sequences are SEHNR and FQNEAQ (reference sequence). In nucleotides, the CDR3 is TGTGCCAGCAGCCCTAGCGGGGGAAACACCGGGGAGCTGTTTTTT. Translating gives CASSPSGGNTGELFF.

This chain links TRBV5-1 with TRBJ2-1; TRBD2 matches at 10 bases. Germline V CDR1 and CDR2: SGHRS, YFSETQ. CDR3 length: 15 residues. The V gene end was trimmed by 3 bases and the J gene end by 6 bases; junction bases not matched to a gene: 6. This CDR3 reads CASSWSGGAGNEQFF. The CDR3 DNA reads TGCGCCAGCAGCTGGAGCGGGGGGGCGGGCAATGAGCAGTTCTTC.

The table lists this clone with many counts. The chain couples TRBV6-5 to TRBJ2-2; D not certain. Germline CDR1 and CDR2: MNHEY and SVGAGI. This CDR3 has 12 residues. Trimming shortened V by 4 bases and J by 3 bases, and 3 bases separated the two germline ends. CDR3 loop: CASSSDTGELFF. CDR3 nucleotides: TGTGCCAGCAGTTCAGACACCGGGGAGCTGTTTTTT.

The genes are TRBV6-4 and TRBJ2-2; D remains ambiguous. The CDR3 runs 14 residues. V was clipped by 5 bases and J by 2 bases, with 9 bases between them. Germline CDR1 and CDR2: MRHNA and SNTAGT. The CDR3 nucleotides are TGTGCCAGCAGTCCGGGTCATAACACCGGGGAGCTGTTTTTT. Translated, it gives CASSPGHNTGELFF.

The chain recombines TRBV10-3 with TRBJ1-5; no firm D call. CDR1 is ENHRY and CDR2 is SYGVKD in the germline V gene. This CDR3 is built from 15 residues. The V end lost 1 base, the J end lost 4 bases, and 11 bases lay between the germline ends. The CDR3 is CAISEFTAVNQPQHF. The CDR3 DNA sequence: TGTGCCATCAGTGAGTTTACAGCAGTTAATCAGCCCCAGCATTTT.

The chain couples TRBV5-1 to TRBJ2-2; the match to TRBD2 covers 9 bases. Looked up from germline, CDR1 is SGHRS and CDR2 is YFSETQ. Germline trimming cut 0 bases from V and 2 bases from J; bases unmatched to any gene: 2. CDR3 length: 16 residues. The CDR3 nucleotides are TGCGCCAGCAGCTTGGGTAGCGGGGGTAACACCGGGGAGCTGTTTTTT. Its translation: CASSLGSGGNTGELFF.

The chain is built from TRBV5-1 and TRBJ1-6; D remains ambiguous. CDR1 SGHRS and CDR2 YFSETQ come from the germline V gene. V dropped 0 bases and J dropped 5 bases, with 9 bases sitting between them. CDR3 length: 15 amino acids. In DNA form, the CDR3 reads TGCGCCAGCAGCTTGGAAGCAGCGGATAATTCACCCCTCCACTTT. Encoded protein: CASSLEAADNSPLHF.